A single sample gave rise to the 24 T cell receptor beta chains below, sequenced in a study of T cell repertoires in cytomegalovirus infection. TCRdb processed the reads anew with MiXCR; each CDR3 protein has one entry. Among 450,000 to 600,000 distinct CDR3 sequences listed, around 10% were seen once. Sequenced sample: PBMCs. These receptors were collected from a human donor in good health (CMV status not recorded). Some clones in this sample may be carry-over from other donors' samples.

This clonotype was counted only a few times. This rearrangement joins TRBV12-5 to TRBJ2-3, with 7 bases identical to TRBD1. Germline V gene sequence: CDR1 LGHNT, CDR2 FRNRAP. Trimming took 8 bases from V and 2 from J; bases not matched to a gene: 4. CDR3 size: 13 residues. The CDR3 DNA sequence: TGTGCTAGTCTGACAGGGATCACAGATACGCAGTATTTT. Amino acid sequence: CASLTGITDTQYF.

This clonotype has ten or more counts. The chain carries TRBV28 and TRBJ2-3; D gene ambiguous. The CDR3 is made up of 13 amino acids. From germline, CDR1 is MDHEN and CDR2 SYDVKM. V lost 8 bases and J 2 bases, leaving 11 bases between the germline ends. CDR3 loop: CASVEFHTDTQYF. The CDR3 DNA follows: TGTGCCAGCGTGGAGTTTCACACAGATACGCAGTATTTT.

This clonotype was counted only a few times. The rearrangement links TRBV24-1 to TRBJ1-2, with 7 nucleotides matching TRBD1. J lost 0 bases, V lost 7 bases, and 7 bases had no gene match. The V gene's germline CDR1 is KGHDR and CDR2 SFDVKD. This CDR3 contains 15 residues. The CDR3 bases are TGTGCCACCAGCGATACAGGGGAATCTAACTATGGCTACACCTTC. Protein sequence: CATSDTGESNYGYTF.

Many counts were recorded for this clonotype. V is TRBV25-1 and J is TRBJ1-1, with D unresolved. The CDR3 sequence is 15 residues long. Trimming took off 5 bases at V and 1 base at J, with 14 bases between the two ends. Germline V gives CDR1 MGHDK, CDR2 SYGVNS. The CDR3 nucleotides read TGTGCCAGCAGTCCTCCCGGATCCTGGAACACTGAAGCTTTCTTT. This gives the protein CASSPPGSWNTEAFF.

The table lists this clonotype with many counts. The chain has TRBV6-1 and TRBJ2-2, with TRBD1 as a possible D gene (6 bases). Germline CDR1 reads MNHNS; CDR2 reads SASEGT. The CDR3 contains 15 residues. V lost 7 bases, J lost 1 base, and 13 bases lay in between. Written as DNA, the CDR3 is TGTGCCAGCATCCTACAGGGCATGAACACCGGGGAGCTGTTTTTT. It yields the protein CASILQGMNTGELFF.

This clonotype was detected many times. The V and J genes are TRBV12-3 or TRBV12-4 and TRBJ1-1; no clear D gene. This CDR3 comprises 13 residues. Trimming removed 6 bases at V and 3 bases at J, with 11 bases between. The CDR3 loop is CASRLRWDTEAFF. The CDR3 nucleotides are TGTGCCAGCAGGTTGAGGTGGGACACTGAAGCTTTCTTT.

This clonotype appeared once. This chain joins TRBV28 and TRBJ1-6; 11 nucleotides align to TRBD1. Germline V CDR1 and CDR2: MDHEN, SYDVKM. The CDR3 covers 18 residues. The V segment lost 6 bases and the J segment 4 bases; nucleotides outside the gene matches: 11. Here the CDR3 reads CASRPGQGAGRYNSPLHF. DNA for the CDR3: TGTGCCAGCAGACCAGGACAGGGGGCGGGTAGATATAATTCACCCCTCCACTTT.

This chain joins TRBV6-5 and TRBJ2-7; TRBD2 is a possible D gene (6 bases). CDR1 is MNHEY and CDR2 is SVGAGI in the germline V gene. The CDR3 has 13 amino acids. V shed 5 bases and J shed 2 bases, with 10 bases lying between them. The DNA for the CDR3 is TGTGCCAGCAGTATGGGCGGGGCCTACGAGCAGTACTTC. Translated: CASSMGGAYEQYF.

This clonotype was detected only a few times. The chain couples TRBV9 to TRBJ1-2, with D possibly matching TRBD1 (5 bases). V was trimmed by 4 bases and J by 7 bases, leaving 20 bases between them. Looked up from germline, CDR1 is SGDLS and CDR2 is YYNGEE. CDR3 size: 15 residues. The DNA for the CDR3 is TGTGCCAGCAGCCCATCGGGGGGTCGGATAGGTGGCTACACCTTC. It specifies CASSPSGGRIGGYTF.

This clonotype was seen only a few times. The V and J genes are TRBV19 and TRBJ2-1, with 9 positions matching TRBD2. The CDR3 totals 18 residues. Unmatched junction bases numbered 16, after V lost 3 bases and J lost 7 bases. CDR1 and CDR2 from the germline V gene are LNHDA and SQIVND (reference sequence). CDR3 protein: CASSIGRRGTSFRNEQFF. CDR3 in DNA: TGTGCCAGTAGTATCGGAAGAAGGGGGACTAGCTTTAGAAATGAGCAGTTCTTC.

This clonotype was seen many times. This CDR3 reads CASSSAGARDSPLHF. Here the CDR3 DNA reads TGTGCCAGCAGCTCGGCGGGGGCACGGGATTCACCCCTCCACTTT. The J gene is TRBJ1-6, the V gene TRBV7-8, with a tentative D call TRBD1 (6 bases). Germline V lookup: CDR1 SGHVS, CDR2 FQNEAQ. The CDR3 is 15 amino acids. V dropped 4 bases and J dropped 8 bases, with 15 bases sitting between them.

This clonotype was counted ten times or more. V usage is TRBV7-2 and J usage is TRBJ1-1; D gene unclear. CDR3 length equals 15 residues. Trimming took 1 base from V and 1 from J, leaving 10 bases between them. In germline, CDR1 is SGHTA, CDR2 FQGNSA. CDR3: CASSLVAAGNTEAFF. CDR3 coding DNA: TGTGCCAGCAGCTTAGTTGCGGCAGGGAACACTGAAGCTTTCTTT.

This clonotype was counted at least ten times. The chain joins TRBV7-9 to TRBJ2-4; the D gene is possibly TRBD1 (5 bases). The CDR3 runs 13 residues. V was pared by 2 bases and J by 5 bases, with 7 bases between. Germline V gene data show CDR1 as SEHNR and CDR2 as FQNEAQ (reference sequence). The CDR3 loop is CASSLLGENIQYF. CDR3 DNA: TGTGCCAGCAGCTTATTAGGGGAAAACATTCAGTACTTC.

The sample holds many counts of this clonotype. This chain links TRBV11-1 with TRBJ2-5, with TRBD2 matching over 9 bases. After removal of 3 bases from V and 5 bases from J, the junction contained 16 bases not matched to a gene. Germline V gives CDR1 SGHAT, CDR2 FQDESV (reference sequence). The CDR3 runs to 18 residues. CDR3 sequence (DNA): TGTGCCAGCAGCTTGGCCCCTTTCGGAGCGGGGGGTTTCGAGACCCAGTACTTC. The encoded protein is CASSLAPFGAGGFETQYF. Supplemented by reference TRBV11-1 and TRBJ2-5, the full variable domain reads EAEVAQSPRYKITEKSQAVAFWCDPISGHATLYWYRQILGQGPELLVQFQDESVVDDSQLPKDRFSAERLKGVDSTLKIQPAELGDSAMYLCASSLAPFGAGGFETQYFGPGTRLLVL.

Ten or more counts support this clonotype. The CDR3 nucleotides are TGTGCCAGCAGCTTAGGGGCGGTGACAGGTTCAGCAGATACGCAGTATTTT. Its protein is CASSLGAVTGSADTQYF. This chain links TRBV7-9 with TRBJ2-3; possibly TRBD1 for D (6 bases). This CDR3 has 17 residues. Germline loops: CDR1 SEHNR, CDR2 FQNEAQ (reference sequence). The germline V and J ends were trimmed by 1 base and 4 bases, with 18 bases remaining between them.

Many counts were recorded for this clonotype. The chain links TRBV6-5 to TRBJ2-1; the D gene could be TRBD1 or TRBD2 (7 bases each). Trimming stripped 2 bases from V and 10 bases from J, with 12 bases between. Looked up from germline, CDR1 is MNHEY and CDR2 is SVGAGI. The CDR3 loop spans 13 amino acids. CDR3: CASSYPGGDEQFF. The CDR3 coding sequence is TGTGCCAGCAGTTACCCAGGGGGGGACGAGCAGTTCTTC.

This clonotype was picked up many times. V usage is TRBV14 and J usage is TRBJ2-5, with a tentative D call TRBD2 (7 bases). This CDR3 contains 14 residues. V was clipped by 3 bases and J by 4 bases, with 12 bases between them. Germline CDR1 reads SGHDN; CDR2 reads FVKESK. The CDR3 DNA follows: TGTGCCAGCAGCCATTTCGGGGGGCTAGAGACCCAGTACTTC. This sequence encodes CASSHFGGLETQYF.

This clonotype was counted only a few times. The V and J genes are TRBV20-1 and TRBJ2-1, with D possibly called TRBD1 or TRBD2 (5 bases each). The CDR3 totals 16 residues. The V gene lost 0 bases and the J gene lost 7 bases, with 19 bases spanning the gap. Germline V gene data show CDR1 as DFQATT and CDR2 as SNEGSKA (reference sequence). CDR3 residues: CSARDPVPGRSNEQFF. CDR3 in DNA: TGCAGTGCTAGAGATCCCGTTCCGGGGCGATCAAATGAGCAGTTCTTC.

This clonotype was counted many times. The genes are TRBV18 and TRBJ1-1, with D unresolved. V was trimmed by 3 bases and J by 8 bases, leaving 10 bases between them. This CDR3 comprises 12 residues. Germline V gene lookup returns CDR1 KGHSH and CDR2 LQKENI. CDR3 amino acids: CASSPNGPEAFF. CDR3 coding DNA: TGTGCCAGCTCACCCAATGGACCCGAAGCTTTCTTT.

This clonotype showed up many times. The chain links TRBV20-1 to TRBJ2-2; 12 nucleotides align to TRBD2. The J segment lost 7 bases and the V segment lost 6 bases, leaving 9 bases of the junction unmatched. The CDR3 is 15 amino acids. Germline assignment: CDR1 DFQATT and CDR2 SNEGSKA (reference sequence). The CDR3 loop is CSAALPSGRVGELFF. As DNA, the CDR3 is TGCAGTGCGGCGCTTCCTAGCGGGAGGGTCGGGGAGCTGTTTTTT.

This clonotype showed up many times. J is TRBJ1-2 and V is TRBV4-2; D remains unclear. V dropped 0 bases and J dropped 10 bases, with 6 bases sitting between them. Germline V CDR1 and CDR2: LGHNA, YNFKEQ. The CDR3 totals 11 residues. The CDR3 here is CASSQEPVYTF. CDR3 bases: TGTGCCAGCAGCCAAGAACCAGTCTACACCTTC.

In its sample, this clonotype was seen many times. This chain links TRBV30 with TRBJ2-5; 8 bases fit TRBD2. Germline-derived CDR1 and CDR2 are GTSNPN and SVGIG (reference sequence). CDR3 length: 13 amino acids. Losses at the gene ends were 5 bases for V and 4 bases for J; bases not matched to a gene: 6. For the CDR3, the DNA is TGTGCCTGGGGCGGGGGGAATGGAGAGACCCAGTACTTC. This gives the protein CAWGGGNGETQYF. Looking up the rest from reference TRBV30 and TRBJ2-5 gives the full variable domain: SQTIHQWPATLVQPVGSPLSLECTVEGTSNPNLYWYRQAAGRGLQLLFYSVGIGQISSEVPQNLSASRPQDRQFILSSKKLLLSDSGFYLCAWGGGNGETQYFGPGTRLLVL.

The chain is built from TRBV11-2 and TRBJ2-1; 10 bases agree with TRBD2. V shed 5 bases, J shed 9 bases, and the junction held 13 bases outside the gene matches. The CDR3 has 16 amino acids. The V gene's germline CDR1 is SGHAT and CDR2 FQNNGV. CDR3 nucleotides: TGTGCCAGCAGCCAGGGGCCCAGCGGGAGGGCAAGTGAGCAGTTCTTC. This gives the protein CASSQGPSGRASEQFF.

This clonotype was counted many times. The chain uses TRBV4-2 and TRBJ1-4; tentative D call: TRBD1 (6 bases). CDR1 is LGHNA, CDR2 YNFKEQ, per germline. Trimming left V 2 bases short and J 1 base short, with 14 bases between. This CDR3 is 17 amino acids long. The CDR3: CASSQLPRQETNEKLFF. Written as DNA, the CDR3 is TGTGCCAGCAGCCAACTCCCCCGACAGGAAACTAATGAAAAACTGTTTTTT.